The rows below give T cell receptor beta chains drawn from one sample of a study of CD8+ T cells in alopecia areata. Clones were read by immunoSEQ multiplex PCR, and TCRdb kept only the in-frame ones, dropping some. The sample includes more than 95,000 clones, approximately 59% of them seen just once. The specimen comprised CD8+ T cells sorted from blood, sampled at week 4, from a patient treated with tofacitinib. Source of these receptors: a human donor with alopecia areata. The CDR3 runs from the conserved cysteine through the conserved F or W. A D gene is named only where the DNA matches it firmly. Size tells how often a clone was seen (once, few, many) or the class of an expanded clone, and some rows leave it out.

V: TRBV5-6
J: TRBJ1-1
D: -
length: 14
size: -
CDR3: CASSFMQENTEAFF
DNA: TGTGCCAGCAGCTTCATGCAGGAGAACACTGAAGCTTTCTTT

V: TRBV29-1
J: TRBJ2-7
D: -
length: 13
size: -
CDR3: CSVRTPLRNEQYF
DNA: TGCAGCGTTCGAACACCCCTGAGGAACGAGCAGTACTTC

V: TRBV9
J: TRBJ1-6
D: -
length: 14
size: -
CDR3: CASSRGGQGAPLHF
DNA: TGTGCCAGCTCCCGGGGGGGGCAGGGCGCACCCCTCCACTTT

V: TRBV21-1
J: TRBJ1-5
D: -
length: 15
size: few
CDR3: CASSKARRGGEPQHF
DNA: TGTGCCAGCAGCAAAGCCCGCAGGGGCGGGGAGCCCCAGCATTTT

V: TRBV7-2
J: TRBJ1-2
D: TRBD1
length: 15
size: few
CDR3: CASSPQGGYGYGYTF
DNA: TGTGCCAGCAGCCCCCAGGGGGGATACGGCTATGGCTACACCTTC

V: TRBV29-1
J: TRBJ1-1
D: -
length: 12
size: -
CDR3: CSVELAPGEAFF
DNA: TGCAGCGTTGAATTGGCCCCAGGGGAAGCTTTCTTT

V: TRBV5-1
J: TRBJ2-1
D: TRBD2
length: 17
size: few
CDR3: CASSLVLAGSLVNEQFF
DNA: TGCGCCAGCAGCTTGGTACTAGCGGGGTCATTGGTAAATGAGCAGTTCTTC

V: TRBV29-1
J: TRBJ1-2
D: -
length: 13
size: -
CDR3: CSVEGQGMGGYTF
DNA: TGCAGCGTTGAAGGGCAGGGAATGGGTGGCTACACCTTC

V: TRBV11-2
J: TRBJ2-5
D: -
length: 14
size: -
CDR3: CASSDPRPQETQYF
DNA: TGTGCCAGCAGCGATCCTAGGCCCCAAGAGACCCAGTACTTC

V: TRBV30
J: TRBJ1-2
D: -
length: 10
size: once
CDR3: CACDHYGYTF
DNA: TGTGCCTGCGATCACTATGGCTACACCTTC

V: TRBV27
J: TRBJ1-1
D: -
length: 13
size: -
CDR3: CASTNYGYTEAFF
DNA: TGTGCCAGCACTAACTACGGCTACACTGAAGCTTTCTTT

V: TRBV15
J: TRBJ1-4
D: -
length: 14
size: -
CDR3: CATSRDGRGEKLFF
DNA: TGTGCCACCAGCAGAGATGGTCGGGGTGAAAAACTGTTTTTT

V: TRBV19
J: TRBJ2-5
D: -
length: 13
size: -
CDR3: CASSIGTPETQYF
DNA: TGTGCCAGTAGTATCGGGACCCCAGAGACCCAGTACTTC

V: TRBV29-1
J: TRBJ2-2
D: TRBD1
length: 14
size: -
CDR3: CSANQQGYTGELFF
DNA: TGCAGCGCTAACCAACAGGGGTACACCGGGGAGCTGTTTTTT

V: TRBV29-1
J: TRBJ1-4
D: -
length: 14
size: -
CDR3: CSVERPGYNEKLFF
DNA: TGCAGCGTTGAACGGCCAGGTTATAATGAAAAACTGTTTTTT

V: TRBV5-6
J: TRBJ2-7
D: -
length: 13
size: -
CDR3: CASSEVGLYEQYF
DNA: TGTGCCAGCAGCGAAGTAGGGCTCTACGAGCAGTACTTC

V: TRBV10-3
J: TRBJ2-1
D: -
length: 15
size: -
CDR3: CAISESAGIMDEQFF
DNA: TGTGCCATCAGTGAGTCGGCGGGGATTATGGATGAGCAGTTCTTC

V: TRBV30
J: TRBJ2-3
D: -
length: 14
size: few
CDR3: CACNRESSTDTQYF
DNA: TGTGCCTGCAACAGGGAATCTAGCACAGATACGCAGTATTTT

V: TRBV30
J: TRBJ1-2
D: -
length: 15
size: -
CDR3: CAWDWTRGVNYGYTF
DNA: TGTGCCTGGGATTGGACTCGCGGGGTTAACTATGGCTACACCTTC

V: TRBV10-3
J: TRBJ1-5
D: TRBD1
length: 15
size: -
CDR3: CAISDDRGLHQPQHF
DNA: TGTGCCATCAGTGACGACAGGGGTCTTCATCAGCCCCAGCATTTT

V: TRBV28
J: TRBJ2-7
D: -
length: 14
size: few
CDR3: CASSKTVRSYEQYF
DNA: TGTGCCAGCAGCAAAACAGTGAGATCCTACGAGCAGTACTTC

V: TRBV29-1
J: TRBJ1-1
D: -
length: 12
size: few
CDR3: CSMGYMNTEAFF
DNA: TGCAGCATGGGGTATATGAACACTGAAGCTTTCTTT

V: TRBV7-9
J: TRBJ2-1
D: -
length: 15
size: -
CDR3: CASSLGGAYYNEQFF
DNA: TGTGCCAGCAGCTTAGGGGGGGCCTACTACAATGAGCAGTTCTTC

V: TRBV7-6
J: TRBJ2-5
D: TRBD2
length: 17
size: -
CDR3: CASSLVHRGSGGETQYF
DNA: TGTGCCAGCAGCTTAGTTCATCGAGGTAGCGGGGGAGAGACCCAGTACTTC